Each of the 2 T cell receptor beta chains below was sequenced from the same sample in a study of CD8 T cells in Susac syndrome. RNA totalling roughly 0.5 to 1 ug underwent reverse transcription with random hexamers. TCRdb itself ran the immunoSEQ multiplex PCR reads through MiXCR, one entry per CDR3 protein. The sample includes about 250,000 distinct CDR3 sequences, just over 90% of them seen just once. The sequenced material came from CD4+ T cells from PBMCs. The origin of the receptors is a human donor with multiple sclerosis.

This rearrangement joins TRBV7-8 to TRBJ2-7; D might be TRBD1 (6 bases). Trimming took off 5 bases at V and 7 bases at J, with 21 bases between the two ends. This CDR3 comprises 15 residues. The germline V gene encodes CDR1 SGHVS and CDR2 FQNEAQ. CDR3 coding DNA: TGTGCCAGCAGCCACCGCCGGGACACCTTCCAGGAGCAGTACTTC. It is translated as CASSHRRDTFQEQYF.

The chain couples TRBV10-3 to TRBJ2-7; 10 bases agree with TRBD1. Germline V CDR1 and CDR2: ENHRY, SYGVKD. The CDR3 spans 13 residues. The V and J ends lost 9 bases and 3 bases, in that order; junction bases with no gene match: 5. The CDR3 DNA follows: TGTGCCATGGGACAGGGGTTGGGCTACGAGCAGTACTTC. Translation gives CAMGQGLGYEQYF.